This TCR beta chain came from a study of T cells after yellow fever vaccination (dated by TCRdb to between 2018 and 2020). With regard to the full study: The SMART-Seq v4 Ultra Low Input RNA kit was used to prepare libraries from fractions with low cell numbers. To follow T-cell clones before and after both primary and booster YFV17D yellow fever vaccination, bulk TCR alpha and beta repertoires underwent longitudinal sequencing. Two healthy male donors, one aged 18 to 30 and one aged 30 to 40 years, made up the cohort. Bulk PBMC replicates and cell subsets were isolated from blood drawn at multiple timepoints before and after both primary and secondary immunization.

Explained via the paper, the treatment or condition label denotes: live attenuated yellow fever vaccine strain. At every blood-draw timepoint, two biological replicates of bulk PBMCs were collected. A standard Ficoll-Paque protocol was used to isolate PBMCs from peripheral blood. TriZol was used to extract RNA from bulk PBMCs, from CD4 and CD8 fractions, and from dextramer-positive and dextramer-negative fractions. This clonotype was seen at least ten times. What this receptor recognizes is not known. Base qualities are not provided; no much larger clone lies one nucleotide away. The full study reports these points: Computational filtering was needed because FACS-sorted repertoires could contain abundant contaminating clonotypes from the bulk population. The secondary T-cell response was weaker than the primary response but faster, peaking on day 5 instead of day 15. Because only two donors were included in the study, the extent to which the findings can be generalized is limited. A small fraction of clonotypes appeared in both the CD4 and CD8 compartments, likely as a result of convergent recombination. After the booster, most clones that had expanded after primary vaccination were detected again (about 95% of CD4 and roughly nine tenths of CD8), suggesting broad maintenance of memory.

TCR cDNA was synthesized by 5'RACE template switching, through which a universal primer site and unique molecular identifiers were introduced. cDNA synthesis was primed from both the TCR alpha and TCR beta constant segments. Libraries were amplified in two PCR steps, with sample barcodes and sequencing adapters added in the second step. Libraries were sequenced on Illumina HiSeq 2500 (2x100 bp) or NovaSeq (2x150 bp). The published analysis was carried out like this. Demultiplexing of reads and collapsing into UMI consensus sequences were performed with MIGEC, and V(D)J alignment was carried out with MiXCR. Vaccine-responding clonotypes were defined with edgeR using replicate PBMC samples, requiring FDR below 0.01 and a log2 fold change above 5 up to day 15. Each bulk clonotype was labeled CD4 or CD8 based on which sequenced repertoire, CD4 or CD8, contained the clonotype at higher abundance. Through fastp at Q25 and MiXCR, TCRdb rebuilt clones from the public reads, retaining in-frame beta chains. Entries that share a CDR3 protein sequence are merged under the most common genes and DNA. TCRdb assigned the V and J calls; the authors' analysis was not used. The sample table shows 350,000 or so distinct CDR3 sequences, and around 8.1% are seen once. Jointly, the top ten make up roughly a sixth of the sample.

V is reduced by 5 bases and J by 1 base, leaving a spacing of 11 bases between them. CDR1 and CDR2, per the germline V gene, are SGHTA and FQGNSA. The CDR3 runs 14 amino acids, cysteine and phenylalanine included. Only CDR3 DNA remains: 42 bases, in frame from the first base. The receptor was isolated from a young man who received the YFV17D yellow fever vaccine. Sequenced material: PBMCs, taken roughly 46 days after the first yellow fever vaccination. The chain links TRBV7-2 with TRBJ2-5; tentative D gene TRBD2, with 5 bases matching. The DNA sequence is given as TGTGCCAGCAGCCCACGACTATCCCAAGAGACCCAGTACTTC. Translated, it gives CASSPRLSQETQYF.